This T cell receptor (beta chain) was profiled in a study of OX40 agonist ivuxolimab in advanced cancers. Study at large: The patients' treatment was ivuxolimab, an agonistic anti-OX40 (CD134) antibody.

This CDR3 region has 15 residues. Germline V gene lookup returns CDR1 SEHNR and CDR2 FQNEAQ (reference sequence). V lost 1 base and J lost 0, with 6 bases in between. TCRdb's copy holds only in-frame clones and misses some; the assay was immunoSEQ multiplex PCR. The sample has more than 40,000 clones; around nine tenths are singletons. This sequence was found in an adult with an advanced solid tumor such as melanoma, head and neck, liver or kidney cancer. The V gene is TRBV7-9, the J gene TRBJ1-4; D is unclear. The starting material was CD4+ or CD8+ T cells sorted from blood, obtained in a trial of the OX40 agonist ivuxolimab. CDR3 in amino acids: CASSLDGSTNEKLFF. The CDR3 region has the DNA TGTGCCAGCAGCTTAGATGGGTCAACTAATGAAAAACTGTTTTTT.